One sample yielded the 30 T cell receptor beta chains listed below, sequenced in a study of blood T cell repertoires in COVID-19. Measured with immunoSEQ multiplex PCR; TCRdb has only the in-frame clones, and not every one. In the table there are about 260,000 clones, about 89% of which are singletons. Material: peripheral blood. The origin of the receptors is a woman in her forties or fifties with acute or convalescent COVID-19.

The chain recombines TRBV12-3 or TRBV12-4 with TRBJ2-3; the D is unclear. V shed 3 bases and J shed 2 bases, with 6 bases lying between them. The CDR3 is made up of 13 amino acids. CDR3 in amino acids: CASSLTYTDTQYF. The CDR3 nucleotides are TGTGCCAGCAGTTTGACTTACACAGATACGCAGTATTTT.

The chain couples TRBV5-4 to TRBJ2-7; D not resolved. Trimming took off 5 bases at V and 3 bases at J, with 6 bases between the two ends. The CDR3 is made up of 11 amino acids. The germline gives CDR1 SGHNT, CDR2 YYREEE (reference sequence). The CDR3 DNA reads as TGTGCCAGCAGGACATTCTACGAGCAGTACTTC. This gives the protein CASRTFYEQYF.

A remark on this clone: Other DNA sequences in this sample translate to the same CDR3. The genes are TRBV3-1 (or the pseudogene TRBV3-2) and TRBJ2-7; TRBD1 matches at 9 bases. The CDR3 loop spans 14 amino acids. From germline, CDR1 is LGHDT and CDR2 YNNKEL (reference sequence). The ends lost 3 bases at V and 2 bases at J; junction bases unmatched: 2. CDR3 sequence reads: CASSQGTGTYEQYF. The CDR3, as DNA: TGTGCCAGCAGCCAGGGGACAGGGACCTACGAGCAGTACTTC.

This chain uses TRBV27 with TRBJ1-3, with TRBD1 matching 7 bases. The CDR3 totals 14 residues. The V segment lost 4 bases and the J segment 4 bases; nucleotides outside the gene matches: 4. Germline CDR1 reads MNHEY; CDR2 reads SMNVEV (reference sequence). The CDR3 bases are TGTGCCAGCAGTTACACAGGGGCGGGAAACACCATATATTTT. The encoded protein is CASSYTGAGNTIYF.

This chain links TRBV7-3 with TRBJ1-5, with D hard to call. V was clipped by 3 bases and J by 4 bases, with 7 bases between them. Per the germline V gene, CDR1 is SGHTA and CDR2 is FQGTGA. CDR3 length: 13 amino acids. The CDR3 reads CASSLGENQPQHF. As DNA, the CDR3 is TGTGCCAGCAGCTTGGGAGAAAATCAGCCCCAGCATTTT.

This clone was seen a handful of times. The V gene is TRBV10-3, the J gene TRBJ1-6; possible D gene TRBD1, 5 bases. This CDR3 is built from 13 residues. The ends were cut back, 8 bases at V and 5 bases at J, with 10 bases in the middle. Germline V CDR1 and CDR2: ENHRY, SYGVKD. The CDR3 here is CAIAGPNNSPLHF. The CDR3 coding sequence is TGTGCCATCGCAGGGCCGAATAATTCACCCCTCCACTTT.

The rearrangement uses TRBV5-1 and TRBJ2-3, with unresolved D. CDR3 length: 13 residues. The germline gives CDR1 SGHRS, CDR2 YFSETQ. V was cut by 1 base and J by 3 bases, with 6 bases left in between. CDR3 region: CASSLQDTDTQYF. CDR3 DNA: TGCGCCAGCAGCTTGCAGGATACAGATACGCAGTATTTT.

The gene calls are TRBV21-1 and TRBJ1-4. TRBV21-1 represents a pseudogene. CDR3 length: 16 residues. CDR3 sequence reads: CASSTKREQPVEKLFF. Written as DNA, the CDR3 is TGTGCCAGCAGCACTAAACGGGAACAACCTGTAGAAAAACTGTTTTTT.

The rearrangement uses TRBV5-4 and TRBJ1-1; D is unclear. CDR3 length equals 15 residues. Germline CDR1 and CDR2: SGHNT and YYREEE (reference sequence). V lost 0 bases and J 3 bases, leaving 12 bases between the germline ends. The CDR3 spells CASSLAPKQHTEAFF. The DNA of the CDR3 is TGTGCCAGCAGCTTGGCCCCGAAACAGCACACTGAAGCTTTCTTT.

Here the CDR3 DNA reads TGTGCCAGCAGCTTAGCTACAGGCGACTATGGCTACACCTTC. It codes for CASSLATGDYGYTF. This chain uses TRBV7-2 with TRBJ1-2; a possible D gene is TRBD1 (5 bases). CDR3 size: 14 residues. CDR1 is SGHTA and CDR2 is FQGNSA in the germline V gene. V was cut by 0 bases and J by 3 bases, with 8 bases left in between. The whole variable domain, filled in from reference TRBV7-2 and TRBJ1-2, reads GAGVSQSPSNKVTEKGKDVELRCDPISGHTALYWYRQSLGQGLEFLIYFQGNSAPDKSGLPSDRFSAERTGGSVSTLTIQRTQQEDSAVYLCASSLATGDYGYTFGSGTRLTVV.

This clone was recorded once. V usage is TRBV7-9 and J usage is TRBJ1-5, with TRBD1 matching over 8 bases. V shed 5 bases and J 7 bases; nucleotides not matched to a gene: 10. The germline gives CDR1 SEHNR, CDR2 FQNEAQ (reference sequence). The CDR3 sequence is 15 residues long. The chain's CDR3 is CASSPQGQGEQPQHF. CDR3 coding DNA: TGTGCCAGCAGCCCCCAAGGACAGGGAGAACAGCCCCAGCATTTT.

The CDR3 coding sequence is TGTGCCAGCAGCCAAGATCGTAGCGGGAGGCCCACCATTCAGTACTTC. Translation gives CASSQDRSGRPTIQYF. The chain couples TRBV3-1 (or the pseudogene TRBV3-2) to TRBJ2-4, with 10 nucleotides matching TRBD2. The V and J ends lost 0 bases and 9 bases, in that order; junction bases with no gene match: 8. CDR1 and CDR2 (germline): LGHDT, YNNKEL (reference sequence). There are 16 residues in the CDR3.

The DNA of the CDR3 is TGTGCCAGCAGCGTAGGGGCGACAGATAGCTATGGCTACACCTTC. Translated, it gives CASSVGATDSYGYTF. This sequence joins TRBV9 and TRBJ1-2, with TRBD1 as a possible D gene (5 bases). In germline, CDR1 is SGDLS, CDR2 YYNGEE. The CDR3 consists of 15 residues. V was cut by 0 bases and J by 4 bases, with 13 bases left in between.

The rearrangement links TRBV7-2 to TRBJ1-5, with D unresolved. This CDR3 has 14 residues. Germline CDR1 is SGHTA and CDR2 is FQGNSA. Between the trimmed V and J ends, which lost 0 bases and 2 bases, there was a span of 5 bases. CDR3 nucleotide sequence: TGTGCCAGCAGCTTAGCGGCTGGCAATCAGCCCCAGCATTTT. This codes for CASSLAAGNQPQHF.

The rearrangement joins TRBV10-3 to TRBJ2-1; TRBD2 matches at 11 bases. With 0 bases clipped from V and 11 bases from J, the junction kept 6 bases outside the gene matches. CDR3 size: 15 residues. Germline V gives CDR1 ENHRY, CDR2 SYGVKD. CDR3 DNA sequence: TGTGCCATCAGTGAGTCGACTAGCGGGATCACAAAGCAGTTCTTC. Translated: CAISESTSGITKQFF.

The rearrangement joins TRBV27 to TRBJ1-6; maybe TRBD1 (5 bases). This CDR3 region has 14 residues. Germline V gene data show CDR1 as MNHEY and CDR2 as SMNVEV (reference sequence). Trimming took off 8 bases at V and 5 bases at J, with 13 bases between the two ends. The CDR3 reads CASGGGIHNSPLHF. The DNA for the CDR3 is TGTGCCAGCGGGGGAGGGATTCATAATTCACCCCTCCACTTT.

The chain has TRBV2 and TRBJ2-3, with 7 bases aligning to TRBD1. CDR1 is SNHLY and CDR2 is FYNNEI in the germline V gene. This CDR3 has 16 residues. V lost 3 bases, J lost 0 bases, and 6 bases stayed unmatched. CDR3 bases: TGTGCCAGCAGTGAGGGGCAGGGGGTTAGCACAGATACGCAGTATTTT. Protein: CASSEGQGVSTDTQYF.

V gene TRBV19 combines with J gene TRBJ2-1; 12 nucleotides align to TRBD2. V trimming: 3 bases; J trimming: 9 bases; junction bases outside the gene matches: 9. Germline lookup yields CDR1 LNHDA and CDR2 SQIVND (reference sequence). The CDR3 length is 16 residues. The CDR3 is CASSILGLAGGGEQFF. The CDR3 coding sequence is TGTGCCAGTAGTATCCTGGGACTAGCGGGTGGGGGTGAGCAGTTCTTC.

The genes are TRBV9 and TRBJ1-2; possibly TRBD1 for D (6 bases). Germline V CDR1 and CDR2: SGDLS, YYNGEE. The V and J ends lost 3 bases and 0 bases respectively, with 9 bases between them. The CDR3 spans 14 residues. CDR3 sequence reads: CASSDRQANYGYTF. DNA for the CDR3: TGTGCCAGCAGCGACCGACAGGCTAACTATGGCTACACCTTC.

The gene calls are TRBV19 and TRBJ2-3; 8 nucleotides line up with TRBD1. Per germline, CDR1 LNHDA and CDR2 SQIVND (reference sequence). J lost 0 bases, V lost 5 bases, and 7 bases had no gene match. This CDR3 has 16 residues. The CDR3 region is CASSPQDRASTDTQYF. CDR3 nucleotide sequence: TGTGCCAGTAGTCCGCAGGACAGGGCTAGCACAGATACGCAGTATTTT.

This clone was seen a single time. The J gene is TRBJ2-7, the V gene TRBV7-2, with 7 positions matching TRBD1. CDR3 size: 15 residues. V shed 4 bases and J 0 bases; nucleotides not matched to a gene: 6. Germline loops: CDR1 SGHTA, CDR2 FQGNSA. The CDR3 sequence is CASSSGTAISYEQYF. CDR3 bases: TGTGCCAGCAGCTCCGGGACAGCTATCTCCTACGAGCAGTACTTC.

The genes are TRBV5-6 and TRBJ2-5; 11 bases align to TRBD1. CDR1 and CDR2 (germline): SGHDT, YYEEEE. Losses at the gene ends were 1 base for V and 2 bases for J; bases not matched to a gene: 4. The CDR3 consists of 16 residues. The CDR3 region is CASSLPGTGGQETQYF. The CDR3 DNA reads as TGTGCCAGCAGCTTGCCTGGGACAGGGGGACAAGAGACCCAGTACTTC.

The J gene is TRBJ2-5, the V gene TRBV6-1; possible D gene TRBD1, 6 bases. The V gene lost 2 bases and the J gene lost 2 bases, with 15 bases spanning the gap. CDR3 size: 16 residues. Germline values: CDR1 MNHNS, CDR2 SASEGT. CDR3 nucleotide sequence: TGTGCCAGCAGTGAACGCTACAGGGTAGGGCAAGAGACCCAGTACTTC. Translation gives CASSERYRVGQETQYF.

V usage is TRBV7-8 and J usage is TRBJ1-6, with D unresolved. V lost 3 bases to trimming and J lost 11 bases, with 14 bases between them. The CDR3 extends over 14 amino acids. The germline CDR1 and CDR2 sequences are SGHVS and FQNEAQ. CDR3 in amino acids: CASSFYVVQAPLHF. The DNA for the CDR3 is TGTGCCAGCAGCTTTTACGTCGTTCAGGCACCCCTCCACTTT. The full variable domain, in which reference TRBV7-8 and TRBJ1-6 provide the parts outside the CDR3, is GAGVSQSPRYKVAKRGQDVALRCDPISGHVSLFWYQQALGQGPEFLTYFQNEAQLDKSGLPSDRFFAERPEGSVSTLKIQRTQQEDSAVYLCASSFYVVQAPLHFGNGTRLTVT.

This clone has only one observation. The gene calls are TRBV7-9 and TRBJ2-7, with D perhaps TRBD1 (5 bases). Trimming shortened V by 1 base and J by 6 bases, and 10 bases separated the two germline ends. Germline loops: CDR1 SEHNR, CDR2 FQNEAQ (reference sequence). The CDR3 loop spans 13 amino acids. The CDR3 DNA sequence: TGTGCCAGCAGCTTAGTGGGGCTGGGCGAGCAGTACTTC. Translating gives CASSLVGLGEQYF.

This sequence joins TRBV28 and TRBJ1-5; D might be TRBD1 (5 bases). The CDR3 consists of 15 residues. V dropped 2 bases and J dropped 6 bases, with 14 bases sitting between them. CDR1 is MDHEN, CDR2 SYDVKM, per germline. CDR3 in amino acids: CASSLGGTDVQPQHF. DNA of the CDR3: TGTGCCAGCAGTTTAGGAGGGACGGACGTTCAGCCCCAGCATTTT.

This clone was seen a single time. CDR3 loop: CASSQTVFMPQHF. The CDR3 nucleotides read TGTGCCAGCAGCCAGACAGTCTTTATGCCCCAGCATTTT. The chain recombines TRBV6-6 with TRBJ1-5; D might be TRBD1 (5 bases). The CDR3 has 13 amino acids. Germline assignment: CDR1 MNHNY and CDR2 SVGAGI (reference sequence). V was trimmed by 6 bases and J by 9 bases, leaving 15 bases between them.

V usage is TRBV5-6 and J usage is TRBJ2-3, with 9 bases aligning to TRBD1. CDR3 size: 17 residues. The germline V gene has CDR1 SGHDT and CDR2 YYEEEE. With V trimmed by 0 bases and J by 2 bases, 7 bases remained unmatched. The chain's CDR3 is CASSLEVLQGATDTQYF. The CDR3 coding sequence is TGTGCCAGCAGCTTGGAAGTTTTACAGGGGGCCACAGATACGCAGTATTTT.

This sequence joins TRBV6-2 or TRBV6-3 and TRBJ2-2, with TRBD2 matching over 7 bases. V lost 2 bases, J lost 2 bases, and 11 bases stayed unmatched. Germline-derived CDR1 and CDR2 are MNHEY and SVGEGT. This CDR3 spans 18 amino acids. CDR3 in DNA: TGTGCCAGCAGTTACCCCTGGACTAGGTTGGTCAACACCGGGGAGCTGTTTTTT. As protein: CASSYPWTRLVNTGELFF.

V gene TRBV15 combines with J gene TRBJ1-5; TRBD1 matches at 8 bases. The V gene's germline CDR1 is LNHNV and CDR2 YYDKDF (reference sequence). With 2 bases clipped from V and 7 bases from J, the junction kept 10 bases outside the gene matches. The CDR3 loop spans 16 amino acids. In DNA form, the CDR3 reads TGTGCCACCAGCAGACCGAGAACAGGGGGTAGACAGCCCCAGCATTTT. Translated, it gives CATSRPRTGGRQPQHF.